The text below deals with one T cell receptor beta chain. The CDR3 is made up of 13 amino acids. V was pared by 6 bases and J by 15 bases, with 21 bases between. As originally analysed: Reference gene primer amplification gave estimated nucleated cell counts. Only in-frame clones appear in the TCRdb table, and some are missing; sequencing was by immunoSEQ multiplex PCR. V and J calls and clone size are those listed in that table; D and trimming were worked out from the DNA. The sample lists approximately 100,000 clones; roughly 85% were seen once. The data stem from a study of blood T cell repertoires in COVID-19.

The specimen was PBMCs or T cells enriched from blood (not recorded which). This rearrangement joins TRBV12-3 or TRBV12-4 to TRBJ2-1; the D gene is possibly TRBD1 (6 bases). This receptor was obtained from a woman aged 45-59 years who had recovered from COVID-19. CDR3 DNA: TGTGCCAGCAGGTACAGGGTCCATCTATCAGCGTTCTTC. It is translated as CASRYRVHLSAFF.